The TCR beta chain under discussion was sequenced for a study of blood T cell repertoires in COVID-19. On the study more broadly: Researchers got acute and convalescent COVID-19 samples from the United States, Italy and Spain.

In the authors' methods: Counts of nucleated cells, estimated from reference gene primer amplification, were obtained. Generated by immunoSEQ multiplex PCR, the TCRdb table keeps only in-frame clones and is missing some. D and trimming were read from the DNA, whereas the V and J calls and clone size are those reported in that table. The repertoire includes over 150,000 clones, about 86% of them detected once, and more than 5.5% sits in the top ten. The study assigned cohorts using participant-reported clinical history. Two consecutive negative NP/OP PCR tests, clearance, or resolved symptoms defined Cohort 3 recovery. This CDR3 is built from 14 residues. Germline V gene data show CDR1 as SNHLY and CDR2 as FYNNEI. The V gene lost 3 bases and the J gene lost 7 bases, with 10 bases spanning the gap.

This chain links TRBV2 with TRBJ1-6; D possibly corresponds to TRBD1 (6 bases). The sample was PBMCs or T cells enriched from blood (not recorded which). The TCR was taken from a man aged 50-59 years who had recovered from COVID-19. In DNA form, the CDR3 reads TGTGCCAGCAGTGACAGGGGAAGAAATTCACCCCTCCACTTT. Translating gives CASSDRGRNSPLHF.